This T cell receptor beta chain was recovered during a study of long-term antiretroviral therapy in people with HIV (dated 2022 in TCRdb). Looking at the study overall: The earliest samples were collected approximately a decade before the 2015 WHO recommendation for immediate ART, a period when ART was typically delayed until CD4 counts fell. A retrospective serial study tested whether changes in peripheral blood TRB repertoire composition and diversity were associated with ART initiation and durable HIV suppression. No cross-contamination during QIAcube processing turned up in test extractions that ran a monoclonal T-cell line alongside 33 polyclonal samples. Eleven of the 30 participants with HIV were female. From over 25 adults with confirmed HIV infection, the cohort provided fewer than 200 cryopreserved PBMC samples, gathered serially across a mean of roughly 6 years (range 1-12).

V lost 6 bases and J lost 4 bases; the stretch between them is 6 bases long. The germline V gene (reference sequence) provides CDR1 LNHDA and CDR2 SQIVND. The CDR3 goes from the cysteine to the phenylalanine over 11 residues. Only the CDR3 DNA is retained, 33 bases long and in frame from the first base. The immunoSEQ hsTCRB v3.0 assay was used at survey level resolution to sequence the TRB variable region. TRB sequencing targeted a depth of 40,000-50,000 T-cell genomes per sample. Pooled TRB libraries were sequenced on an Illumina MiSeq with a v3 150-cycle kit. Processing in the source paper ran as follows. Analysis of repertoires was carried out in R inside a reproducible Nextflow workflow spanning QC, data transformation and analysis. LymphoSeq2, an R package for AIRR-Seq data exploration, was used to implement custom analyses. Four samples that yielded fewer than 5000 total TRB sequences were excluded, so that about 200 HIV repertoires were analyzed. Among the approximately 190 HIV repertoires that were kept, under 60 were collected before ART initiation and around 130 were collected after ART initiation. Repertoires were downsampled to 5000 TRB nucleotide sequences, and summary statistics were averaged over 100 downsampling iterations. Only TRB sequences with CDR3 regions of at least seven amino acids were retained for analysis. Two measures captured diversity: a Shannon entropy-derived clonality score and the Gini coefficient. In repertoire networks, the top 5000 CDR3 amino acid sequences were linked whenever an edit distance of one separated two sequences. GLIPH2 predicted antigen specificity groups and MHC restriction for TRB CDR3 amino acid sequences. To flag known associations with CMV, EBV, HIV or tissue antigens, CDR3 amino acid sequences were compared against VDJdb and McPAS-TCR. Pre-ART, post-ART and control groups were compared with Wilcoxon signed-rank tests and Holm-Bonferroni correction. The clones in this table, taken by TCRdb from immuneACCESS, are in-frame only. Not every clone is retained; where verified, under half of the shortfall comes from an unresolved V gene, and the cause of the rest is unknown. Clone size and the V and J calls come from that table; the DNA yielded D and trimming. This sample is represented by 23,000 or so clones; more than 65% of them were singletons. Of the sample, approximately 4.9% is held by the ten largest clones.

Comment on this clone: There is no known antigen for this receptor. Per-nucleotide qualities are absent, and no much larger clonotype sits a single base away.

Participants were included only if at least one PBMC sample before ART initiation and at least two post-ART samples were available. Treatment was received in the United States of America by all participants with HIV. Cryopreserved samples of about 1-10 million PBMC were thawed and washed before DNA extraction. At the time of the earliest PBMC sample, participants with HIV were aged between about 23 and 54 years. PBMC samples were contributed by each participant from 1-4 timepoints before ART initiation and 2-8 timepoints after ART initiation, with a median of 7 samples. Serial HIV viral load, CD4+ T-cell count, ART history and demographic data were obtained for every participant. Using a Qiagen kit on a QIAcube, genomic DNA was extracted from unsorted PBMC, with samples processed in batches of 12. The research as a whole found: Because pre-ART samples had limited cell numbers, unsorted PBMC were profiled rather than sorted CD4+ and CD8+ T cells. Samples dated from the mid-2000s to the late 2010s, and the ART regimens used may be less effective than current ones. Inferences about post-ART repertoire changes are limited because no data were available on ART adherence, viral resistance or therapy changes. Owing to limited PBMC availability, only the TCR beta chain was sequenced, without alpha chain pairing. The repertoire was dominated across all time points by expanded TRB clones identified before ART initiation, although this dominance was seen to fluctuate and to decrease in many PLHIV after ART. Compared with controls, HIV repertoires had narrower CDR3 length ranges, and the network structure pointed to an antigen-experienced repertoire that shifted only slightly toward naive after ART. Starting ART was linked to a significant rise in TRB diversity, yet even with long-term ART the diversity remained significantly lower than in transplant donor controls.

The receptor comes from a woman aged 40-49 years with HIV. The chain is encoded by TRBV19 joined to TRBJ1-2; the D gene is unclear. Source: unsorted PBMCs, taken 0.5 years after starting antiretroviral therapy. The CDR3 protein: CASRGVYGYTF. The DNA sequence reads TGTGCCAGTAGGGGAGTCTATGGCTACACCTTC.